This T cell receptor beta chain was observed in a study of monozygotic twins with inflammatory bowel disease (dated by TCRdb to between 2018 and 2021). Describing the broader study: A total of some 30 monozygotic twin pairs were included in the full study, comprising nine German pairs (four IBD-concordant, five IBD-discordant) and 19 IBD-discordant Danish pairs. Each individual had, on average, about 151 000 unique TCRalpha sequences and 181 000 unique TCRbeta sequences available for analysis. Within discordant pairs, disease-associated traits were sought mainly by comparing IBD patients with their genetically identical healthy co-twins. The investigation overall reported the following: The results gave no support for a single strong signal or clonotype linked to IBD. Compared with healthy twins, IBD patients shared fewer clonotypes with other individuals, and the difference was most pronounced in patients with signs of disease activity. The analysis was unable to tell apart different T cell subtypes. Background noise and inter-individual variability may have been introduced into the repertoires by the differing immunosuppressive treatments among patients. IBD patients had lower TCRbeta repertoire diversity, measured by the inverse Simpson index, than their healthy co-twins. Repertoire similarity did not differ between concordant and discordant twins, which could be due to limited statistical power.

For this clonotype: Its antigen has not been determined.

The library was produced with 5' RACE. Preparation of each TCR library used 3,000 to 3,500 ng of total RNA. For each sample, cDNA synthesis was carried out in eight separate reactions using SMARTScribe reverse transcriptase. During cDNA synthesis, template switching was used to introduce unique molecular identifiers that contained a 6-nucleotide sample barcode. Amplification of TCRalpha and TCRbeta cDNA involved two nested PCRs of about 15 and 9 cycles, and each PCR was followed by bead purification. Before amplification, cDNA was treated with uracil DNA-glycosylase and purified using the QIAquick PCR purification kit. In the second PCR, Illumina TruSeq-compatible adapters and sample-specific barcodes were added. Library quality and concentration were checked on TapeStation and Qubit, and libraries were pooled at around 5 ng each. Sequencing of pooled libraries was carried out on an Illumina HiSeq2500 single-index Rapid Run using 2 x 100 bp reads and custom sequencing primers. The study's processing was this. MiGEC version 1.2.6 was used for UMI-based consensus assembly, which corrected PCR and sequencing errors. V(D)J alignment, clonotype assembly and CDR3 extraction were performed with MiXCR version 2.1.1. To normalise gene usage, clonotype sharing and MAIT/NKT TCR abundance, the analysis used the top 1000, 10 000 and 20 000 clonotypes per sample. Diversity was computed as the inverse Simpson index with the vegan R package after downsampling to 27 000 UMIs. Paired Mann-Whitney U tests on discordant twin pairs were used, with Benjamini-Hochberg multiple-testing correction. TCRdb reprocessed the reads and provides one entry for every CDR3 protein sequence; no DNA is given. For this entry, the V and J calls and clone size follow TCRdb and not the study's own pipeline. This sample's table has entries for about 160,000 distinct CDR3 sequences. The biggest ten clones account for 2% to 3% of the sample.

The CDR3, cysteine through phenylalanine, is 16 amino acids long. No DNA has been recorded. CDR1 is given as MRHNA and CDR2 as SNTAGT, both from the germline V gene. From each donor, an approximately 2.5 ml peripheral blood sample was collected into PAXgene tubes and stored at -80 degrees C. Without any T cell sorting, total RNA was extracted from whole blood using the PAXgene blood miRNA kit on an automated QIAcube. Peripheral blood from monozygotic twin pairs, either concordant or discordant for inflammatory bowel disease, underwent deep TCRalpha and TCRbeta repertoire profiling that used unique molecular barcoding. For every twin pair, smoking habits were documented, and each individual was categorised as a current, former or never smoker.

The clonotype originates from a human donor with ulcerative colitis or Crohn's disease, or a healthy co-twin of an affected twin (not recorded which). Rearrangement joined TRBV6-4 to TRBJ2-6; with no DNA, the TCRdb D assignment of TRBD1 cannot be verified. Sample: blood. The CDR3 region reads CASSGTGGSGANVLTF.